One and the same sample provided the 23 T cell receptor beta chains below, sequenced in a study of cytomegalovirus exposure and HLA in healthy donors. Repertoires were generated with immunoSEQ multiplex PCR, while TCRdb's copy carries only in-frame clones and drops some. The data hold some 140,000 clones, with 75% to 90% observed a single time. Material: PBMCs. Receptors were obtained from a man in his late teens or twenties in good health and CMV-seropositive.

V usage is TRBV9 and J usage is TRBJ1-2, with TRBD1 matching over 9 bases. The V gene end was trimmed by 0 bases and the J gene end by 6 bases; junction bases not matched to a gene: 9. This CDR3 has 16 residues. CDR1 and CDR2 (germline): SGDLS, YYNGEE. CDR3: CASSVDPDRGWNGYTF. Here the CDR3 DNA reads TGTGCCAGCAGCGTAGACCCCGACAGGGGGTGGAATGGCTACACCTTC.

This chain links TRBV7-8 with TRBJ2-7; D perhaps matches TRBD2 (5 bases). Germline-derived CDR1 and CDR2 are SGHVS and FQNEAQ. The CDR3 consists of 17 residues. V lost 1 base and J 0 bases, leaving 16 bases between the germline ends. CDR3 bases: TGTGCCAGCAGCTTAGGGGAAGGACTTTTGAGCTCCTACGAGCAGTACTTC. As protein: CASSLGEGLLSSYEQYF.

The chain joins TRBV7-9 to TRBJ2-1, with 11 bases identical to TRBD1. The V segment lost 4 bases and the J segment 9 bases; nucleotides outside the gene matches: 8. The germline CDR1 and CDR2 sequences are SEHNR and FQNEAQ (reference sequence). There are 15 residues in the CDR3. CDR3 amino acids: CASSSTGTGGVEQFF. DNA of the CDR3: TGTGCCAGCAGCTCAACCGGGACAGGGGGGGTTGAGCAGTTCTTC.

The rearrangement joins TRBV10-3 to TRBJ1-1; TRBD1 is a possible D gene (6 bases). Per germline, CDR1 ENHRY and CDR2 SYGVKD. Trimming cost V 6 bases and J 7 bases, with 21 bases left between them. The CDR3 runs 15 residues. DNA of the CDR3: TGTGCCATCAGCGCCTCCGGTACGACAGGCAATGAAGCTTTCTTT. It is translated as CAISASGTTGNEAFF.

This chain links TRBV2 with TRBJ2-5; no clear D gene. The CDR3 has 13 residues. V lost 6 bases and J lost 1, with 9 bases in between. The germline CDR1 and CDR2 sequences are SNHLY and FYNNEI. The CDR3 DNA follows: TGTGCCAGCAGGTTATATGTCCAAGAGACCCAGTACTTC. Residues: CASRLYVQETQYF.

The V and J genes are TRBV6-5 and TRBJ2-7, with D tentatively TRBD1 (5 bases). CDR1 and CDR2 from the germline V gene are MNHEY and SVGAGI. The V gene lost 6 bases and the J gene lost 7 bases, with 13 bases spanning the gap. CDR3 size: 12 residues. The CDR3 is CASRPTVGEQYF. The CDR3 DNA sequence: TGTGCCAGCAGGCCGACAGTCGGAGAGCAGTACTTC.

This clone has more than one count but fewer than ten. The CDR3, as DNA: TGTGCCAGTAGTATAGTTGCCCCGGGACAGGGGATTGGTTACGAGCAGTACTTC. It is translated as CASSIVAPGQGIGYEQYF. V and J are TRBV19 and TRBJ2-7; TRBD1 aligns across 10 bases. The CDR3 totals 18 residues. V dropped 1 base and J dropped 4; count of bases not matched to a gene: 13. CDR1 and CDR2 (germline): LNHDA, SQIVND (reference sequence).

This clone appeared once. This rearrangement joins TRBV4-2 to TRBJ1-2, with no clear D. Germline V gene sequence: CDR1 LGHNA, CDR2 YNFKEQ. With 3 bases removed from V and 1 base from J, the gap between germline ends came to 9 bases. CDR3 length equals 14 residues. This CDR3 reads CASSQTGINYGYTF. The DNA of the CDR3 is TGTGCCAGCAGCCAGACGGGGATTAACTATGGCTACACCTTC.

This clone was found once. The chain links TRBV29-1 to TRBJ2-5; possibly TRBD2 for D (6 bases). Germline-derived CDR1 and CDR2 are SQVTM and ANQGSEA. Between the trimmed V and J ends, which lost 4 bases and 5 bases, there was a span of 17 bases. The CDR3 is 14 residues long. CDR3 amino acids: CSVVWDWAGETQYF. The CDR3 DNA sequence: TGCAGCGTTGTTTGGGACTGGGCGGGGGAGACCCAGTACTTC. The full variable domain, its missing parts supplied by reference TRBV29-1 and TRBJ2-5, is SAVISQKPSRDICQRGTSLTIQCQVDSQVTMMFWYRQQPGQSLTLIATANQGSEATYESGFVIDKFPISRPNLTFSTLTVSNMSPEDSSIYLCSVVWDWAGETQYFGPGTRLLVL.

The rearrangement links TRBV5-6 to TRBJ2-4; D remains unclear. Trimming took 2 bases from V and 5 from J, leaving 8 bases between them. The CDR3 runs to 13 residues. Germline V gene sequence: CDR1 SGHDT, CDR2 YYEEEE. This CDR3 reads CASSFPQENIQYF. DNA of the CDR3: TGTGCCAGCAGCTTTCCTCAGGAAAACATTCAGTACTTC.

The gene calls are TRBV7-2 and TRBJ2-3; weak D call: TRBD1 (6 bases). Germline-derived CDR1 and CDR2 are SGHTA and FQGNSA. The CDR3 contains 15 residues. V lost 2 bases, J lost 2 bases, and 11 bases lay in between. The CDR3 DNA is TGTGCCAGCAGCTTATCTGGGGGCACCACAGATACGCAGTATTTT. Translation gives CASSLSGGTTDTQYF.

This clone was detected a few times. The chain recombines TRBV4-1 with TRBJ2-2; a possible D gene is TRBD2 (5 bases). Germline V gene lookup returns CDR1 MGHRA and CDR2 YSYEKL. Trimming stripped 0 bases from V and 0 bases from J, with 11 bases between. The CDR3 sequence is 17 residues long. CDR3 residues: CASSQDFGIANTGELFF. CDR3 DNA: TGCGCCAGCAGCCAAGATTTCGGGATCGCGAACACCGGGGAGCTGTTTTTT.

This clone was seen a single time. This CDR3 reads CASSYSGTGDYEQYF. The CDR3 DNA reads TGTGCCAGCAGTTACTCGGGGACAGGGGACTACGAGCAGTACTTC. The gene calls are TRBV6-5 and TRBJ2-7; 10 bases agree with TRBD1. Trimming cost V 0 bases and J 3 bases; bases outside gene matches: 2. The CDR3 is 15 residues long. Looked up from germline, CDR1 is MNHEY and CDR2 is SVGAGI.

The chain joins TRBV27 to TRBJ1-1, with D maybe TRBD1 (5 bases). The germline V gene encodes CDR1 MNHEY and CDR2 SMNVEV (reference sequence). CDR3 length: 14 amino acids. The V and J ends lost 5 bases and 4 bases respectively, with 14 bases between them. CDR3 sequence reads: CASSPRAGFTEAFF. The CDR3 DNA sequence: TGTGCCAGCAGTCCTAGGGCAGGGTTCACTGAAGCTTTCTTT.

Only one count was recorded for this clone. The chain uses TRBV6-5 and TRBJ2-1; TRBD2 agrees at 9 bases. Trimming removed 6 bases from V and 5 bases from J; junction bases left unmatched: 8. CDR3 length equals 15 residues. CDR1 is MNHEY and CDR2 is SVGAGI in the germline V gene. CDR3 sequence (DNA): TGTGCCAGCAGCCAAACCGGGACTAGCAACAATGAGCAGTTCTTC. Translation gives CASSQTGTSNNEQFF.

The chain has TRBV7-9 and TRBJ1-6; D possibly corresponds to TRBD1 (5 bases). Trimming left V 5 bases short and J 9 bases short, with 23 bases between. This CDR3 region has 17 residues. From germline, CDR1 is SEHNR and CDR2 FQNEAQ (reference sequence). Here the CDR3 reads CASSVRARGDLGSPLHF. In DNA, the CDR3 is TGTGCCAGCAGCGTCCGGGCCAGAGGGGACTTGGGTTCACCCCTCCACTTT.

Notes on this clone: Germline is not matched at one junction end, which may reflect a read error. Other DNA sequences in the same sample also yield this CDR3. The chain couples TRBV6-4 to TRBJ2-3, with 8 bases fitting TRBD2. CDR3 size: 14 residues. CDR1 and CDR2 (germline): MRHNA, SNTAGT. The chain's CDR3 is CASSDSGGTDTQYF. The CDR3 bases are TGTGCCAGCAGCGACTCGGGGGGGACAGATACGCAGTATTTT.

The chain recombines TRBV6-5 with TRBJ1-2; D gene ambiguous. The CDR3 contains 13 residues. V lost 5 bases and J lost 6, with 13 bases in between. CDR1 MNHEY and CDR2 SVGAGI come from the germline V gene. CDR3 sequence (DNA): TGTGCCAGCAGTCCCCAGTCCGAACATGGCTACACCTTC. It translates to CASSPQSEHGYTF.

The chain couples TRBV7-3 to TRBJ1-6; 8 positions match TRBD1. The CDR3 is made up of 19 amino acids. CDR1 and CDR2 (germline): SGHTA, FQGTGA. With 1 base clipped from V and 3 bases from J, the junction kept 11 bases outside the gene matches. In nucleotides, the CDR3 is TGTGCCAGCAGCTTAAGAGGACAGGGAGGGATGGGCTATAATTCACCCCTCCACTTT. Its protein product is CASSLRGQGGMGYNSPLHF.

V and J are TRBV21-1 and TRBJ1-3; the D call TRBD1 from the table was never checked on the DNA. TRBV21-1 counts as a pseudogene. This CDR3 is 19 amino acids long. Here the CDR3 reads CASSTGPTGEDKWGNTIYF. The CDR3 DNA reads TGTGCCAGCAGCACGGGCCCGACAGGGGAGGACAAGTGGGGAAACACCATATATTTT.

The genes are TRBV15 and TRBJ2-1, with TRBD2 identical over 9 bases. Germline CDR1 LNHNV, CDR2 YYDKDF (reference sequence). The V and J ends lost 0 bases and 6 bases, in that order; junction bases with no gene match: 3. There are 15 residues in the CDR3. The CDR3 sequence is CATSRELTSGNEQFF. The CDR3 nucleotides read TGTGCCACCAGCAGAGAGCTGACTAGCGGCAATGAGCAGTTCTTC.

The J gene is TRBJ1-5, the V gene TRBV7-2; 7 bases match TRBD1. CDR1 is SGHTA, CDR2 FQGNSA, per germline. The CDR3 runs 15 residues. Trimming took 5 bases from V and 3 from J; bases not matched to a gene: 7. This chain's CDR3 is CASSLHRGDNQPQHF. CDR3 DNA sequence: TGTGCCAGCAGCCTCCACAGGGGTGACAATCAGCCCCAGCATTTT.

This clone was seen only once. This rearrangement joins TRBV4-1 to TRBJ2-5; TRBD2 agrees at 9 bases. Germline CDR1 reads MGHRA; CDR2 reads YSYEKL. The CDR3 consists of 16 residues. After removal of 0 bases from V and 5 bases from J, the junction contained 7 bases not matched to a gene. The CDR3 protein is CASSQDGGGAGETQYF. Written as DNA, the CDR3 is TGCGCCAGCAGCCAAGACGGCGGGGGGGCCGGGGAGACCCAGTACTTC.